The 3 T cell receptor beta chains below all came from one sample that was sequenced in a study of identical twins. Via MiXCR, TCRdb re-called the 5' RACE reads, giving one row per CDR3 protein. The sample has about 530,000 distinct CDR3 sequences; about a fifth are singletons. The same sample was also studied in work on yellow fever vaccine responses in identical twins.

Sequencing was carried out using CD4+ T cells sorted from blood. All receptors derive from a woman younger than 30 in good health.

Only a few counts were recorded for this clonotype. The genes are TRBV19 and TRBJ2-2, with 13 nucleotides matching TRBD2. Germline V gene data show CDR1 as LNHDA and CDR2 as SQIVND (reference sequence). The CDR3 runs to 17 residues. Unmatched junction bases numbered 11, after V lost 7 bases and J lost 6 bases. CDR3 protein: CASTLSQGLAGPGELFF. In nucleotides, the CDR3 is TGTGCCAGTACCCTCTCTCAGGGACTAGCGGGACCCGGGGAGCTGTTTTTT.

V usage is TRBV5-1 and J usage is TRBJ1-1, with D unresolved. V was clipped by 0 bases and J by 7 bases, with 16 bases between them. There are 15 residues in the CDR3. CDR1 and CDR2 from the germline V gene are SGHRS and YFSETQ. As DNA, the CDR3 is TGCGCCAGCAGCTTGGCCGAGGGTCGGGGTAGTGAAGCTTTCTTT. This codes for CASSLAEGRGSEAFF.

The J gene is TRBJ2-2, the V gene TRBV7-9; tentatively, D is TRBD1 or TRBD2 (5 bases each). The V end lost 7 bases, the J end lost 7 bases, and 13 bases lay between the germline ends. CDR3 length: 13 residues. In germline, CDR1 is SEHNR, CDR2 FQNEAQ (reference sequence). This CDR3 is CASTPGTFGELFF. In nucleotides, the CDR3 is TGTGCCAGCACCCCAGGGACGTTCGGGGAGCTGTTTTTT.